One sample yielded the 13 T cell receptor beta chains listed below, sequenced in a study of glioma-infiltrating T cells after dendritic cell vaccination. Sequenced by immunoSEQ multiplex PCR; TCRdb stores in-frame clones only, minus some. The sample contains tens of thousands of clones, more than 65% of which appear only once. Sequencing was performed on blood, taken before dendritic cell vaccination. The receptors were sampled from a human donor with glioblastoma.

The rearrangement links TRBV10-3 to TRBJ2-1; 10 bases fit TRBD2. The germline V gene encodes CDR1 ENHRY and CDR2 SYGVKD. The junction had 8 bases not matched to a gene; V was cut back by 2 bases and J by 4 bases. This CDR3 region has 17 residues. For the CDR3, the DNA is TGTGCCATCAGTGAGGTGGGGGCTAGCGGGAGTTACAATGAGCAGTTCTTC. Its protein is CAISEVGASGSYNEQFF.

This clone is a singleton in its sample. The chain couples TRBV19 to TRBJ1-1; the D is unclear. The CDR3 totals 15 residues. The V end lost 4 bases, the J end lost 1 base, and 13 bases lay between the germline ends. Germline V gives CDR1 LNHDA, CDR2 SQIVND (reference sequence). CDR3 DNA sequence: TGTGCCAGTAGTAAGGGCAGCGGGAAGAACACTGAAGCTTTCTTT. Its protein is CASSKGSGKNTEAFF.

V and J are TRBV10-3 and TRBJ2-3; tentative D call: TRBD2 (7 bases). V lost 6 bases, J lost 1 base, and 14 bases lay in between. CDR3 size: 15 residues. Germline values: CDR1 ENHRY, CDR2 SYGVKD. Here the CDR3 DNA reads TGTGCCATCAGGCCAAGGGAGGGGGGCACAGATACGCAGTATTTT. The encoded protein is CAIRPREGGTDTQYF.

The rearrangement links TRBV30 to TRBJ2-5; 10 bases fit TRBD2. The CDR3 spans 13 residues. Germline-derived CDR1 and CDR2 are GTSNPN and SVGIG (reference sequence). The CDR3 region has the DNA TGTGCTACTAGCGGGATTTCCCAAGAGACCCAGTACTTC. It codes for CATSGISQETQYF. The full variable domain, completed using reference TRBV30 and TRBJ2-5, is SQTIHQWPATLVQPVGSPLSLECTVEGTSNPNLYWYRQAAGRGLQLLFYSVGIGQISSEVPQNLSASRPQDRQFILSSKKLLLSDSGFYLCATSGISQETQYFGPGTRLLVL.

The V and J genes are TRBV15 and TRBJ2-1; 9 bases match TRBD1. The CDR3 is 15 amino acids. J gave up 6 bases and V 4 bases, and 7 bases lay outside the gene matches. Germline V gene data show CDR1 as LNHNV and CDR2 as YYDKDF (reference sequence). The CDR3 is CATSTRTGVGNEQFF. Written as DNA, the CDR3 is TGTGCCACCAGCACTCGGACAGGGGTCGGCAATGAGCAGTTCTTC. The full variable domain, in which reference TRBV15 and TRBJ2-1 provide the parts outside the CDR3, is DAMVIQNPRYQVTQFGKPVTLSCSQTLNHNVMYWYQQKSSQAPKLLFHYYDKDFNNEADTPDNFQSRRPNTSFCFLDIRSPGLGDTAMYLCATSTRTGVGNEQFFGPGTRLTVL.

The rearrangement links TRBV5-4 to TRBJ2-3; tentative D call: TRBD2 (5 bases). V shed 0 bases and J shed 1 base, with 12 bases lying between them. The CDR3 loop spans 16 amino acids. Germline CDR1 and CDR2: SGHNT and YYREEE (reference sequence). The CDR3 sequence: CASSLGSSWGTDTQYF. The CDR3 DNA reads as TGTGCCAGCAGCTTGGGGTCTAGCTGGGGCACAGATACGCAGTATTTT.

This clone was observed a handful of times. The chain combines TRBV7-8 with TRBJ2-2; D is perhaps TRBD1 (6 bases). Deletions cut 5 bases from V and 5 bases from J, with 15 bases between. The CDR3 is 15 residues long. Germline V gene sequence: CDR1 SGHVS, CDR2 FQNEAQ. CDR3 DNA: TGTGCCAGCAGCAAACAGGGAATGGGTACCGGGGAGCTGTTTTTT. Translation: CASSKQGMGTGELFF.

This clone has only one observation. The chain couples TRBV28 to TRBJ1-1; TRBD1 matches 9 bases. Germline V CDR1 and CDR2: MDHEN, SYDVKM. The CDR3 contains 13 residues. V lost 6 bases and J lost 7; bases outside the gene matches: 6. The CDR3 sequence: CASRTGGMIEAFF. For the CDR3, the DNA is TGTGCCAGCAGGACAGGGGGTATGATTGAAGCTTTCTTT.

This clone appeared many times. The genes are TRBV4-1 and TRBJ2-2, with 7 bases aligning to TRBD2. CDR3 length: 18 amino acids. CDR1 is MGHRA, CDR2 YSYEKL, per germline. The junction had 17 bases not matched to a gene; V was cut back by 4 bases and J by 6 bases. The CDR3 DNA is TGCGCCAGCAGCCCACAACAAATGACTAGCTACTTGGCCGGGGAGCTGTTTTTT. Translated: CASSPQQMTSYLAGELFF.

This rearrangement joins TRBV19 to TRBJ1-2, with TRBD1 matching 9 bases. CDR1 and CDR2 from the germline V gene are LNHDA and SQIVND (reference sequence). V trimming: 6 bases; J trimming: 6 bases; junction bases outside the gene matches: 5. There are 13 residues in the CDR3. As DNA, the CDR3 is TGTGCCAGTAGAGACGACAGGGGGGATGGCTACACCTTC. It specifies CASRDDRGDGYTF.

This chain joins TRBV4-2 and TRBJ1-2; TRBD1 might be the D (6 bases). This CDR3 comprises 16 residues. From germline, CDR1 is LGHNA and CDR2 YNFKEQ. V was pared by 4 bases and J by 3 bases, with 18 bases between. The CDR3 nucleotides read TGTGCCAGCAGCCCCCCCCGACAGGTTGGGGACTATGGCTACACCTTC. As protein: CASSPPRQVGDYGYTF.

The chain uses TRBV19 and TRBJ1-5, with D perhaps matching TRBD1 (6 bases). The V and J ends lost 11 bases and 6 bases respectively, with 20 bases between them. The length of the CDR3 is 14 residues. Germline-derived CDR1 and CDR2 are LNHDA and SQIVND (reference sequence). Here the CDR3 DNA reads TGTGCCTCAGAGGGGAGGGGGAGAGGTCAGCCCCAGCATTTT. This codes for CASEGRGRGQPQHF.

The chain is built from TRBV5-4 and TRBJ2-6; 8 bases fit TRBD1. This CDR3 region has 16 residues. V dropped 3 bases and J dropped 4; count of bases not matched to a gene: 6. CDR1 and CDR2 (germline): SGHNT, YYREEE (reference sequence). Here the CDR3 reads CASSSRTGIGANVLTF. In DNA form, the CDR3 reads TGTGCCAGCAGCTCGCGGACAGGGATCGGGGCCAACGTCCTGACTTTC.